Listed below are T cell receptor beta chains from one sample, sequenced in a study of shared clonotypes between healthy human individuals. Data came from immunoSEQ multiplex PCR; TCRdb stores just in-frame clones and leaves some out. The sample has around 2,000,000 clones, over 85% seen once. Input material: naive CD4+ T cells sorted from blood. Every receptor here comes from a man aged 18 to 35 in good health. The CDR3 runs from the conserved cysteine through the conserved F or W. The order of the fields is V gene, J gene, clone size, D gene, CDR3 protein, CDR3 DNA. A D gene is named only where the DNA matches it firmly. The size entry is marked missing in some rows and otherwise reads once, few, many or a size class.

TRBV6-6	TRBJ1-1	NA	NA	CASSYPILPEAFF	TGTGCCAGCAGTTACCCCATCCTCCCTGAAGCTTTCTTT
TRBV29-1	TRBJ2-7	NA	NA	CSARGDSYEQYF	TGCAGCGCTCGAGGGGACTCCTACGAGCAGTACTTC
TRBV25-1	TRBJ1-2	NA	NA	CASSEAGNYGYTF	TGTGCCAGCAGTGAAGCGGGGAACTATGGCTACACCTTC
TRBV5-5	TRBJ1-3	NA	NA	CASSLGGRKGSGNTIYF	TGTGCCAGCAGCTTGGGGGGCAGGAAAGGGTCTGGAAACACCATATATTTT
TRBV7-2	TRBJ1-2	NA	TRBD1	CASSTRATGGYGYTF	TGTGCCAGCAGCACCCGAGCGACAGGGGGCTATGGCTACACCTTC
TRBV30	TRBJ2-7	NA	TRBD1	CAWNRGHSYEQYF	TGTGCCTGGAACAGGGGGCACTCCTACGAGCAGTACTTC
TRBV4-2	TRBJ2-2	NA	NA	CASSQDDSNTGELFF	TGTGCCAGCAGCCAAGATGATAGCAACACCGGGGAGCTGTTTTTT
TRBV4-2	TRBJ1-5	NA	NA	CASSPPGGNQPQHF	TGTGCCAGCAGCCCACCGGGCGGGAATCAGCCCCAGCATTTT
TRBV28	TRBJ2-1	NA	TRBD2	CASSSASGGEDEQFF	TGTGCCAGCAGTTCCGCTAGCGGGGGGGAAGATGAGCAGTTCTTC
TRBV6-6	TRBJ1-2	once	TRBD1	CASKKVGQTLYGYTF	TGTGCCAGCAAAAAGGTGGGACAGACTCTCTATGGCTACACCTTC
TRBV5-4	TRBJ2-2	NA	NA	CASSGSERTGELFF	TGTGCCAGCAGCGGTAGCGAGCGTACCGGGGAGCTGTTTTTT
TRBV7-8	TRBJ2-7	NA	NA	CASSTWTASSYEQYF	TGTGCCAGCAGCACGTGGACAGCGAGCTCCTACGAGCAGTACTTC
TRBV6-1	TRBJ1-3	NA	NA	CASSEGFRGNTIYF	TGTGCCAGCAGCGAGGGGTTTCGGGGAAACACCATATATTTT
TRBV5-4	TRBJ1-1	NA	NA	CASSLLVGHDGTEAFF	TGTGCCAGCAGCTTGCTGGTGGGACACGACGGCACTGAAGCTTTCTTT
TRBV6-5	TRBJ2-5	NA	NA	CASVSPPGAQYF	TGTGCCAGCGTTAGCCCGCCGGGGGCCCAGTACTTC
TRBV4-2	TRBJ2-7	NA	TRBD2	CASSQEGLAGVFFYEQYF	TGTGCCAGCAGCCAGGAGGGACTAGCGGGGGTTTTTTTCTACGAGCAGTACTTC
TRBV2	TRBJ1-6	NA	NA	CASSGTDTSPLHF	TGTGCCAGCAGTGGGACAGACACTTCACCCCTCCACTTT
TRBV6-5	TRBJ1-1	NA	TRBD1	CASSPQGAQAEAFF	TGTGCCAGCAGTCCACAGGGGGCGCAGGCTGAAGCTTTCTTT
TRBV2	TRBJ1-4	NA	NA	CASSAQRGFNEKLFF	TGTGCCAGCAGTGCCCAACGGGGATTTAATGAAAAACTGTTTTTT
TRBV10-3	TRBJ2-5	NA	TRBD2	CAIKPSGSETQYF	TGTGCCATCAAACCAAGCGGGAGTGAGACCCAGTACTTC
TRBV30	TRBJ2-5	once	TRBD2	CAWSDYPGLAQETQYF	TGTGCCTGGAGCGATTACCCGGGACTAGCCCAAGAGACCCAGTACTTC
TRBV11-2	TRBJ2-5	NA	NA	CASSLVGGGWLAQYF	TGTGCCAGCAGCTTAGTAGGGGGAGGATGGTTGGCCCAGTACTTC
TRBV10-3	TRBJ2-7	NA	NA	CAISAVAVLNEQYF	TGTGCCATCAGTGCCGTAGCGGTTCTTAACGAGCAGTACTTC
TRBV18	TRBJ2-6	NA	NA	CASSPLGSGANVLTF	TGTGCCAGCTCACCGTTAGGCTCTGGGGCCAACGTCCTGACTTTC
TRBV30	TRBJ1-6	NA	NA	CAWSVIGGNSPLHF	TGTGCCTGGAGTGTAATTGGGGGAAATTCACCCCTCCACTTT
TRBV2	TRBJ1-5	NA	NA	CASNGLERLQPQHF	TGTGCCAGCAATGGTCTTGAACGACTTCAGCCCCAGCATTTT
TRBV11-3	TRBJ2-5	NA	NA	CASSLEQGEGSTQYF	TGTGCCAGCAGCTTAGAACAGGGTGAGGGGTCGACCCAGTACTTC
TRBV6-1	TRBJ2-7	NA	NA	CASSEEKAEYF	TGTGCCAGCAGTGAAGAGAAGGCGGAGTACTTC
TRBV2	TRBJ2-7	once	NA	CASSGWRNSTQRLSYEQYF	TGTGCCAGCAGTGGGTGGAGGAACAGTACCCAGAGACTCTCCTACGAGCAGTACTTC
TRBV5-1	TRBJ2-1	NA	TRBD2	CASSPGLAGINNEQFF	TGCGCCAGCAGCCCCGGACTAGCGGGAATCAACAATGAGCAGTTCTTC
TRBV5-1	TRBJ1-6	few	NA	CASSLISGRTSPLHF	TGCGCCAGCAGCTTGATATCAGGGAGGACTTCACCCCTCCACTTT
TRBV6-5	TRBJ2-7	NA	TRBD1	CASKRQGFYEQYF	TGTGCCAGCAAGAGACAGGGGTTCTACGAGCAGTACTTC
TRBV2	TRBJ1-6	few	NA	CASSEGVIGSPLHF	TGTGCCAGCAGTGAAGGCGTTATTGGTTCACCCCTCCACTTT
TRBV28	TRBJ1-4	NA	TRBD1	CASTTPGTGIEKLFF	TGTGCCAGCACCACACCGGGGACAGGGATTGAAAAACTGTTTTTT
TRBV6-5	TRBJ1-2	once	TRBD1	CASTTGGPYGYTF	TGTGCCAGCACAACAGGGGGCCCCTATGGCTACACCTTC
TRBV19	TRBJ2-3	NA	TRBD2	CASRQPGLAGSVSTDTQYF	TGTGCCAGTAGGCAACCGGGACTAGCGGGGTCCGTTAGCACAGATACGCAGTATTTT
TRBV2	TRBJ2-7	once	TRBD2	CASSLTSGGSYEQYF	TGTGCCAGCAGTTTAACTAGCGGGGGTTCCTACGAGCAGTACTTC
TRBV5-4	TRBJ2-6	NA	TRBD1	CASSQGQVGANVLTF	TGTGCCAGCAGCCAAGGACAGGTTGGGGCCAACGTCCTGACTTTC
TRBV18	TRBJ2-2	once	TRBD1	CASSPQGQGNTGELFF	TGTGCCAGCTCACCACAGGGACAGGGGAACACCGGGGAGCTGTTTTTT
TRBV27	TRBJ2-7	NA	NA	CASRATGREKSSYEQYF	TGTGCCAGCAGGGCGACAGGGAGGGAAAAAAGCTCCTACGAGCAGTACTTC
TRBV10-3	TRBJ2-7	NA	NA	CAIRAGISSYEQYF	TGTGCCATCAGGGCGGGGATAAGCTCCTACGAGCAGTACTTC
TRBV14	TRBJ2-1	NA	NA	CASSQAVWSESGNEQFF	TGTGCCAGCAGCCAAGCGGTGTGGTCGGAAAGTGGGAATGAGCAGTTCTTC
TRBV6-1	TRBJ1-5	NA	NA	CASSDTGQNQPQHF	TGTGCCAGCAGTGATACGGGGCAGAATCAGCCCCAGCATTTT
TRBV30	TRBJ1-5	NA	NA	CAWSVAVVGSNQPQHF	TGTGCCTGGAGTGTCGCTGTCGTGGGGAGCAATCAGCCCCAGCATTTT